The sample holds many counts of the clone carrying this TCR beta chain. The sample's time point: newly diagnosed GD, antithyroid drugs for less than 3 months. Following extraction of RNA from PBMCs, that RNA was used to make the TCR library. These data come from a study of regulatory T cells in long-lasting Graves disease. Both iRepertoire HTBI primers and Arm-PCR of CDR3 regions were used to build the TCR beta libraries. TCRdb called the multiplex PCR reads again in MiXCR, with one record for every CDR3 protein. The repertoire holds about 450,000 distinct CDR3 sequences, around 15% seen once, with around a tenth in the top ten. V was shortened by 4 bases and J by 14 bases, with 15 bases between the two germline ends. The CDR3 spans 13 residues. Germline values: CDR1 SGHTA, CDR2 FQGTGA. The sample was also reused in another study, on T cells in Graves' hyperthyroidism and ophthalmopathy. That study adds: TCR CDR3 regions were first amplified by RT-PCR with HTBI primers.

Sample: peripheral blood mononuclear cells (PBMCs), taken at new diagnosis, from a patient treated with antithyroid drugs. The chain is built from TRBV7-3 and TRBJ1-6; the D is unclear. This TCR was recovered from a woman aged 25 to 45 with Graves disease. Here the CDR3 DNA reads TGTGCCAGCAGCTCCACGCCCGATGGGGCCCTCCACTTT. Amino acids: CASSSTPDGALHF.